The rows below give T cell receptor beta chains drawn from one sample of a study of cytomegalovirus exposure and HLA in healthy donors. TCRdb's copy holds only in-frame clones and misses some; the assay was immunoSEQ multiplex PCR. The repertoire holds about 150,000 clones, with 75% to 90% as singletons. The sample consisted of PBMCs. The receptors derive from a man aged 18-30 years in good health and CMV-seropositive. Each CDR3 is given with its conserved first and last residue. D genes are given only for firm matches. Not all rows give a size; the values are once, few, many and, for expanded clones, a class.

>-|16|TRBJ2-5|TRBD1|TRBV7-9
TGTGCCAGCAGCTCATCCAGGGACAGGACACAAGAGACCCAGTACTTC
CASSSSRDRTQETQYF
>few|15|TRBJ1-5|TRBD1|TRBV27
TGTGCCAGCAGTACAGGGGAGAAGAGCAATCAGCCCCAGCATTTT
CASSTGEKSNQPQHF
>once|16|TRBJ2-7|TRBD2|TRBV7-9
TGTGCCAGCAGCTTCTCAACCGGGACTAGCGGGAGATATTGTTACTTC
CASSFSTGTSGRYCYF
>-|13|TRBJ1-2|TRBD1|TRBV15
TGTGCCACCAGCGAGGGGGCGAGGTATGGCTACACCTTC
CATSEGARYGYTF
>once|15|TRBJ1-5|TRBD1|TRBV5-8
TGTGCCAGCAGCTCGCCGGAGACAGGGATTCAGCCCCAGCATTTT
CASSSPETGIQPQHF
>-|15|TRBJ2-5|-|TRBV5-4
TGTGCCAGCAGCTTGGCCGGCGACAGGAGAGAGACCCAGTACTTC
CASSLAGDRRETQYF
>few|14|TRBJ1-2|-|TRBV19
TGTGCCAGTACCGCCCGCACAGCTAACTATGGCTACACCTTC
CASTARTANYGYTF
>-|18|TRBJ2-1|TRBD2|TRBV5-4
TGTGCCAGCAGCTCGGACAGAATAACTAGCGGGTCCTACAATGAGCAGTTCTTC
CASSSDRITSGSYNEQFF
>once|13|TRBJ2-3|-|TRBV6-6
TGTGCCAGCAGTAGAGGGACTACAGATACGCAGTATTTT
CASSRGTTDTQYF
>-|16|TRBJ2-1|TRBD1|TRBV19
TGTGCCAGTGCCGAATGGGGACAGTCCCCCTACAATGAGCAGTTCTTC
CASAEWGQSPYNEQFF
>-|16|TRBJ2-5|TRBD2|TRBV7-6
TGTGCCAGCAGCCCCAGGACTAGCGGGGGGCTGGAGACCCAGTACTTC
CASSPRTSGGLETQYF
>many|15|TRBJ1-6|-|TRBV7-2
TGTGCCAGCAGCCTGGAAATCACAGGGAACTCACCCCTCCACTTT
CASSLEITGNSPLHF
>-|14|TRBJ1-5|-|TRBV27
TGTGCCAGCAGCGGCGGAGAGAGCAATCAGCCCCAGCATTTT
CASSGGESNQPQHF
>-|13|TRBJ2-3|-|TRBV7-9
TGTGCCAGCAGCTTAGCGGGGGGGCCCCGGCAGTATTTT
CASSLAGGPRQYF
>-|15|TRBJ2-1|TRBD1|TRBV9
TGTGCCAGCAGTCTTTGGGGACAGGCAGGGAATGAGCAGTTCTTC
CASSLWGQAGNEQFF
>-|14|TRBJ2-5|-|TRBV10-3
TGTGCCATCAGCCCAGTCGGGGGGCCCGAGACCCAGTACTTC
CAISPVGGPETQYF
>-|17|TRBJ2-3|TRBD2|TRBV30
TGTGCCTGGAGTATCGCCCGGACTAGCGGGAGCACAGATACGCAGTATTTT
CAWSIARTSGSTDTQYF
>-|15|TRBJ1-1|TRBD1|TRBV6-5
TGTGCCAGCAGACGGACAGGAACCCAGTGGACTGAAGCTTTCTTT
CASRRTGTQWTEAFF
>-|14|TRBJ2-2|TRBD2|TRBV19
TGTGCCAGTACCCCGACTAGCTTCACCGGGGAGCTGTTTTTT
CASTPTSFTGELFF
>-|15|TRBJ1-2|-|TRBV7-2
TGTGCCAGCAGCTTAGTGGTGAGGACTAACTATGGCTACACCTTC
CASSLVVRTNYGYTF
>-|13|TRBJ2-4|-|TRBV7-2
TGTGCCAGCAGCTTATCCGGGAAAAACATTCAGTACTTC
CASSLSGKNIQYF
>-|14|TRBJ1-2|TRBD1|TRBV6-6
TGTGCCAGCAGCCAACAGGGGGCGGTCTATGGCTACACCTTC
CASSQQGAVYGYTF
>-|14|TRBJ2-1|TRBD2|TRBV29-1
TGCAGCGTTGAGATCGGGGGGGCCGGTAATGAGCAGTTCTTC
CSVEIGGAGNEQFF
>-|16|TRBJ2-7|-|TRBV21-1
TGTGCCAGCAAACCATCCGGGACAGGGTTTTCCTACGAGCAGTACTTC
CASKPSGTGFSYEQYF
>once|13|TRBJ1-3|-|TRBV29-1
TGCAGCGTCGCCTTCAGCTCTGGAAACACCATATATTTT
CSVAFSSGNTIYF
>few|16|TRBJ2-5|-|TRBV6-5
TGTGCCAGCAGTTACCAGGCCTATGGCCTTGAGAAGACCCAGTACTTC
CASSYQAYGLEKTQYF
>once|14|TRBJ2-1|TRBD1|TRBV29-1
TGCAGCGCCCCGGACAGGGGCCTGGGCAATGAGCAGTTCTTC
CSAPDRGLGNEQFF
>-|15|TRBJ2-7|TRBD1|TRBV27
TGTGCCAGCAGTTTATCCGCACAGGGGTTTTGGGAGCAGTACTTC
CASSLSAQGFWEQYF
>-|14|TRBJ1-1|TRBD1|TRBV6-5
TGTGCCAGCAGTCGTGGGACAGGGGGCACTGAAGCTTTCTTT
CASSRGTGGTEAFF
>-|12|TRBJ1-2|-|TRBV5-1
TGCGCCAGCAGCTTGGACAGCTATGGCTACACCTTC
CASSLDSYGYTF
>-|16|TRBJ1-4|-|TRBV30
TGTGCCTGGAGTCCCCGACAAACCCTCACTAATGAAAAACTGTTTTTT
CAWSPRQTLTNEKLFF
>-|16|TRBJ2-5|TRBD1|TRBV10-3
TGTGCCATCAGTGACCCGGACAGGGGTTACCAAGAGACCCAGTACTTC
CAISDPDRGYQETQYF
>-|14|TRBJ2-2|-|TRBV4-2
TGTGCCAGCAGCCAAGCCAGGATCACCGGGGAGCTGTTTTTT
CASSQARITGELFF
>-|16|TRBJ2-1|TRBD2|TRBV14
TGTGCCAGCAGCCACCAAGCGGGGGCCCTCTACAATGAGCAGTTCTTC
CASSHQAGALYNEQFF
>-|13|TRBJ2-1|TRBD1|TRBV29-1
TGCAGCGTTGATCTACAGGGGGGACATGAGCAGTTCTTC
CSVDLQGGHEQFF
>-|13|TRBJ1-2|-|TRBV7-9
TGTGCCAGCCCCGGCGAGGGAGGCTATGGCTACACCTTC
CASPGEGGYGYTF
>-|16|TRBJ1-3|-|TRBV21-1
TGTGCCAGCAGCAAAGAAGCAGGCCGCTCTGGAAACACCATATATTTT
CASSKEAGRSGNTIYF
>-|16|TRBJ2-3|TRBD1|TRBV9
TGTGCCAGCAGCGGCGACAGGGTTAGCCGAGGAGATACGCAGTATTTT
CASSGDRVSRGDTQYF
>-|15|TRBJ1-1|-|TRBV6-5
TGTGCCAGCACCTACTCACAAGGGGGGAACACTGAAGCTTTCTTT
CASTYSQGGNTEAFF
>-|14|TRBJ2-7|TRBD2|TRBV7-2
TGTGCCAGCAGCTCGGGACTAGCGGGAGGCGAGCAGTACTTC
CASSSGLAGGEQYF
>-|16|TRBJ2-2|TRBD1|TRBV9
TGTGCCAGCAGCGGGGGACAGGGGGGTAACACCGGGGAGCTGTTTTTT
CASSGGQGGNTGELFF
>-|15|TRBJ2-7|TRBD2|TRBV2
TGTGCCAGCAGCACCCTAGCGGGGGGCTGGTACGAGCAGTACTTC
CASSTLAGGWYEQYF
>-|15|TRBJ2-5|-|TRBV27
TGTGCCAGCAGTTCCGCCGCGGTAGCTCCCAAGACCCAGTACTTC
CASSSAAVAPKTQYF
>-|14|TRBJ2-5|-|TRBV13
TGTGCCAGCAGCTTAGGCAGGGGCAAAGAGACCCAGTACTTC
CASSLGRGKETQYF
>-|14|TRBJ2-3|TRBD1|TRBV19
TGTGCCAGTCGGACAGGGCCAAGCACAGATACGCAGTATTTT
CASRTGPSTDTQYF
>once|14|TRBJ2-7|TRBD1|TRBV7-2
TGTGCCAGCAGTCCGGGGACAGGGGTCTACGAGCAGTACTTC
CASSPGTGVYEQYF
>few|14|TRBJ1-5|-|TRBV4-1
TGCGCCAGCAGCCAAGAGAGGAACAATCAGCCCCAGCATTTT
CASSQERNNQPQHF
>-|13|TRBJ1-2|-|TRBV7-9
TGTGCCAGCAGCTTAGCGAACGGGGATGGCTACACCTTC
CASSLANGDGYTF
>-|13|TRBJ2-3|-|TRBV9
TGTGCCAGCACCCAGGGCAACACAGATACGCAGTATTTT
CASTQGNTDTQYF
>-|16|TRBJ2-5|TRBD2|TRBV29-1
TGCAGCGTTGAAAAGGCGCTAGCGGGACCTCTGGGGACCCAGTACTTC
CSVEKALAGPLGTQYF
>-|15|TRBJ1-5|TRBD1|TRBV6-5
TGTGCCAGCAGAACGGACAGGACGAGCAATCAGCCCCAGCATTTT
CASRTDRTSNQPQHF
>once|12|TRBJ2-7|-|TRBV9
TGTGCCAGCAGTGGAGTACTGGGCGAGCAGTACTTC
CASSGVLGEQYF
>-|15|TRBJ1-2|-|TRBV10-3
TGTGCCATCAGTGGGGTTGTGAGGGCGCAGGATGGCTACACCTTC
CAISGVVRAQDGYTF
>-|16|TRBJ1-6|-|TRBV5-4
TGTGCCAGCAGCTGGTCCCCCGCTCCCGGTAATTCACCCCTCCACTTT
CASSWSPAPGNSPLHF
>-|13|TRBJ1-4|-|TRBV4-3
TGCGCCAGCAGTGTGGGGAGGAATGAAAAACTGTTTTTT
CASSVGRNEKLFF